These 21 T cell receptor beta chains were all obtained from the same sample, sequenced in a study of blood T cell repertoires in COVID-19. The protocol was immunoSEQ multiplex PCR, while the TCRdb copy is restricted to in-frame clones and leaves out a portion. The data contain some 50,000 clones, about 90% of them seen just once; the ten biggest clones take up approximately 5.9%. The specimen was peripheral blood. The receptor set was obtained from a man between 65 and 80 years old with active COVID-19.

V is TRBV6-4 and J is TRBJ2-6, with no clear D. Deletions cut 9 bases from V and 0 bases from J, with 9 bases between. The germline V gene has CDR1 MRHNA and CDR2 SNTAGT. The CDR3 runs to 14 residues. The CDR3 loop reads CASGTASGANVLTF. The DNA of the CDR3 is TGTGCCAGTGGTACAGCCTCTGGGGCCAACGTCCTGACTTTC.

V usage is TRBV5-6 and J usage is TRBJ2-5, with D unclear. Germline loops: CDR1 SGHDT, CDR2 YYEEEE. The V end was cut by 2 bases, the J end by 4 bases, with 18 bases between. This CDR3 spans 16 amino acids. DNA of the CDR3: TGTGCCAGCAGCTTTTTTTCCGGCGGTACGGTAGAGACCCAGTACTTC. It yields the protein CASSFFSGGTVETQYF.

The genes are TRBV3-1 (or the pseudogene TRBV3-2) and TRBJ1-2, with TRBD1 matching over 11 bases. Trimming removed 1 base from V and 7 bases from J; junction bases left unmatched: 8. CDR3 length equals 16 residues. The V gene's germline CDR1 is LGHDT and CDR2 YNNKEL (reference sequence). The CDR3 spells CASSQGAGGTGGGYTF. CDR3 bases: TGTGCCAGCAGCCAAGGAGCAGGCGGGACAGGGGGTGGCTACACCTTC.

CDR3 amino acids: CASGGRSFGNTIYF. The CDR3 nucleotides read TGTGCCAGCGGGGGGAGGTCCTTCGGAAACACCATATATTTT. The chain employs TRBV6-5 and TRBJ1-3; TRBD1 is a possible D gene (5 bases). CDR3 length: 14 residues. Trimming stripped 8 bases from V and 4 bases from J, with 15 bases between. Germline assignment: CDR1 MNHEY and CDR2 SVGAGI.

This clone was recorded once. This chain connects TRBV7-2 to TRBJ2-7, with a possible D match to TRBD1 (5 bases). V gave up 0 bases and J gave up 2 bases, with 11 bases separating them. In germline, CDR1 is SGHTA, CDR2 FQGNSA. CDR3 length: 15 amino acids. The CDR3 DNA reads as TGTGCCAGCAGCTTAGCGCCAGGGCCGACCTACGAGCAGTACTTC. Its protein is CASSLAPGPTYEQYF.

The chain joins TRBV29-1 to TRBJ1-5; D call uncertain. V gave up 7 bases and J gave up 2 bases, with 24 bases separating them. The CDR3 totals 17 residues. Germline assignment: CDR1 SQVTM and CDR2 ANQGSEA. CDR3 in amino acids: CSALGLAGPGGNQPQHF. For the CDR3, the DNA is TGCAGCGCCCTAGGCCTTGCGGGCCCCGGAGGCAATCAGCCCCAGCATTTT.

The chain employs TRBV15 and TRBJ1-5; 8 nucleotides agree with TRBD1. CDR1 is LNHNV and CDR2 is YYDKDF in the germline V gene (reference sequence). The junction had 9 bases not matched to a gene; V was cut back by 1 base and J by 7 bases. This CDR3 spans 16 amino acids. Here the CDR3 reads CATSRVPTGEGQPQHF. For the CDR3, the DNA is TGTGCCACCAGCAGAGTGCCGACAGGGGAGGGCCAGCCCCAGCATTTT.

J is TRBJ2-7 and V is TRBV5-1; 10 positions match TRBD1. Germline values: CDR1 SGHRS, CDR2 YFSETQ. The CDR3 has 17 amino acids. Trimming at V came to 0 bases and at J to 0 bases, leaving 6 bases not matched to a gene. This chain's CDR3 is CASSLGSGQGSSYEQYF. As DNA, the CDR3 is TGCGCCAGCAGCTTGGGGTCGGGACAGGGGAGCTCCTACGAGCAGTACTTC.

This chain connects TRBV19 to TRBJ1-6; D gene unclear. Trimming took 8 bases from V and 7 from J, leaving 12 bases between them. CDR3 size: 13 residues. Germline lookup yields CDR1 LNHDA and CDR2 SQIVND (reference sequence). CDR3 protein: CASRSIQNSPLHF. CDR3 nucleotides: TGTGCCAGTCGGTCCATACAGAATTCACCCCTCCACTTT.

This chain joins TRBV15 and TRBJ2-5, with D possibly matching TRBD2 (6 bases). V was shortened by 3 bases and J by 1 base, with 12 bases between the two germline ends. CDR3 length: 15 residues. CDR1 is LNHNV and CDR2 is YYDKDF in the germline V gene (reference sequence). As DNA, the CDR3 is TGTGCCACCAGCAGGCGGACGGGACTCCAAGAGACCCAGTACTTC. Translated, it gives CATSRRTGLQETQYF.

This clone was detected only a few times. This rearrangement joins TRBV4-2 to TRBJ2-7; D may be TRBD2 (5 bases). The CDR3 sequence is 15 residues long. V was clipped by 1 base and J by 0 bases, with 10 bases between them. Germline CDR1 is LGHNA and CDR2 is YNFKEQ. The CDR3 nucleotides are TGTGCCAGCAGCCAAGCCGGGGAGAGCTCCTACGAGCAGTACTTC. Translation gives CASSQAGESSYEQYF.

V gene TRBV9 combines with J gene TRBJ2-2; 9 bases fit TRBD2. Germline V gene sequence: CDR1 SGDLS, CDR2 YYNGEE. The CDR3 length is 16 residues. Trimming took 4 bases from V and 1 from J; bases not matched to a gene: 5. CDR3 region: CASSPRLAENTGELFF. Written as DNA, the CDR3 is TGTGCCAGCAGCCCCCGACTAGCGGAGAACACCGGGGAGCTGTTTTTT.

The chain uses TRBV2 and TRBJ2-4; D is unresolved. This CDR3 is 15 amino acids long. The V and J ends lost 6 bases and 0 bases respectively, with 12 bases between them. Germline V CDR1 and CDR2: SNHLY, FYNNEI. The CDR3 region has the DNA TGTGCCAGCAGCCCCTCCCCCTCAGCCAAAAACATTCAGTACTTC. Residues: CASSPSPSAKNIQYF.

CDR3 in amino acids: CASGLEGTFQAFF. The DNA for the CDR3 is TGTGCTAGTGGTTTGGAGGGGACTTTTCAGGCTTTCTTT. The rearrangement links TRBV12-5 to TRBJ1-1, with TRBD1 as a possible D gene (5 bases). This CDR3 comprises 13 residues. With 1 base removed from V and 11 bases from J, the gap between germline ends came to 14 bases. Looked up from germline, CDR1 is LGHNT and CDR2 is FRNRAP.

The chain recombines TRBV19 with TRBJ1-5; tentatively, D is TRBD1 (5 bases). The CDR3 runs to 16 residues. Deletions cut 1 base from V and 2 bases from J, with 12 bases between. Germline V gives CDR1 LNHDA, CDR2 SQIVND (reference sequence). CDR3 residues: CASSIVGVKGNQPQHF. The CDR3 coding sequence is TGTGCCAGTAGTATAGTAGGGGTGAAAGGCAATCAGCCCCAGCATTTT.

CDR3: CASSFRDRGFMGGYTF. In nucleotides, the CDR3 is TGTGCCAGCAGTTTCCGGGACAGGGGCTTTATGGGTGGCTACACCTTC. The chain combines TRBV5-6 with TRBJ1-2; 10 positions match TRBD1. J was trimmed by 7 bases and V by 5 bases; bases with no gene match: 14. CDR1 is SGHDT and CDR2 is YYEEEE in the germline V gene. The CDR3 runs 16 residues.

The chain uses TRBV7-2 and TRBJ1-3, with D uncertain. CDR1 is SGHTA and CDR2 is FQGNSA in the germline V gene. V lost 6 bases to trimming and J lost 4 bases, with 10 bases between them. This CDR3 spans 13 amino acids. CDR3 region: CASSRGKGNTIYF. DNA of the CDR3: TGTGCCAGCAGTCGGGGAAAAGGAAACACCATATATTTT.

The chain combines TRBV19 with TRBJ2-1, with D tentatively TRBD2 (6 bases). The germline V gene encodes CDR1 LNHDA and CDR2 SQIVND (reference sequence). The CDR3 totals 14 residues. V was trimmed by 5 bases and J by 9 bases, leaving 17 bases between them. Here the CDR3 reads CASSQRPQGGEQFF. CDR3 DNA: TGTGCCAGTAGTCAGAGACCCCAGGGAGGTGAGCAGTTCTTC.

The V and J genes are TRBV2 and TRBJ2-1; D is unclear. Per the germline V gene, CDR1 is SNHLY and CDR2 is FYNNEI. The V end lost 2 bases, the J end lost 3 bases, and 5 bases lay between the germline ends. The CDR3 has 13 residues. CDR3 sequence (DNA): TGTGCCAGCAGTGAACGAGGCTACAATGAGCAGTTCTTC. Amino acids: CASSERGYNEQFF.

This clone occurred once. V usage is TRBV6-5 and J usage is TRBJ1-4, with D perhaps TRBD1 (5 bases). Germline CDR1 reads MNHEY; CDR2 reads SVGAGI. Trimming cost V 1 base and J 5 bases, with 11 bases left between them. CDR3 length equals 15 residues. CDR3 region: CASSYWGSLNEKLFF. CDR3 nucleotides: TGTGCCAGCAGTTACTGGGGCAGCCTAAATGAAAAACTGTTTTTT.

The genes are TRBV5-1 and TRBJ2-3, with 8 bases lining up with TRBD1. Looked up from germline, CDR1 is SGHRS and CDR2 is YFSETQ. CDR3 size: 16 residues. After removal of 0 bases from V and 5 bases from J, the junction contained 8 bases not matched to a gene. CDR3 sequence: CASSLGDRRSVDTQYF. CDR3 DNA sequence: TGCGCCAGCAGCTTGGGGGACAGGCGCTCTGTAGATACGCAGTATTTT.